Listed below are T cell receptor beta chains from one sample, sequenced in a study of PD-1 blockade in classical Hodgkin lymphoma. Libraries were prepared by immunoSEQ multiplex PCR; TCRdb keeps only in-frame clonotypes and omits some of them. This sample has roughly 40,000 clones, with over 55% found just once. The material was peripheral blood mononuclear cells (PBMCs), obtained at baseline. Receptor source: a human donor with classical Hodgkin lymphoma. CDR3s include the opening cysteine and the closing phenylalanine or tryptophan. The D gene is left open where the match is weak. Only some rows state a clone size, as once, few, many or a class for expanded clones.

j_call	clone_size	v_call	d_call	cdr3_aa	cdr3_nt
TRBJ2-1	.	TRBV13	TRBD2	CASSFVVGTSGTPTYNEQFF	TGTGCCAGCAGCTTTGTTGTGGGGACTAGCGGGACTCCCACCTACAATGAGCAGTTCTTC
TRBJ2-5	.	TRBV9	TRBD2	CASSVAPSPGLVQETQYF	TGTGCCAGCAGCGTAGCACCAAGCCCGGGACTAGTGCAAGAGACCCAGTACTTC
TRBJ1-2	few	TRBV29-1	.	CSVEDLSGYTF	TGCAGCGTTGAAGATCTTTCGGGCTACACCTTC
TRBJ2-5	.	TRBV12-5	.	CASGLVQETQYF	TGTGCTAGTGGTTTGGTACAAGAGACCCAGTACTTC
TRBJ1-3	.	TRBV6-1	TRBD1	CASTNPQGGGNTIYF	TGTGCCAGCACCAATCCTCAGGGGGGCGGAAACACCATATATTTT
TRBJ1-5	.	TRBV7-8	.	CASSPSGQPQHF	TGTGCCAGCAGCCCCTCGGGACAGCCCCAGCATTTT
TRBJ1-2	.	TRBV6-1	.	CASSDGGPTYGYTF	TGTGCCAGCAGTGATGGGGGCCCTACCTATGGCTACACCTTC
TRBJ1-6	.	TRBV2	.	CASKDSRSYNSPLHF	TGTGCCAGCAAGGACAGCCGCTCCTATAATTCACCCCTCCACTTT
TRBJ1-5	many	TRBV30	.	CAWRGGEEQPQHF	TGTGCCTGGAGGGGTGGGGAGGAACAGCCCCAGCATTTT
TRBJ2-7	.	TRBV30	.	CAWGTESSYEQYF	TGTGCCTGGGGGACGGAGAGCTCCTACGAGCAGTACTTC
TRBJ2-7	.	TRBV6-1	TRBD2	CASNPGLVRDYEQYF	TGTGCCAGCAACCCTGGACTAGTCAGGGACTACGAGCAGTACTTC
TRBJ1-1	.	TRBV19	.	CASSLPFSRLNLNTEAFF	TGTGCCAGTAGTCTCCCCTTCAGCCGACTAAACCTGAACACTGAAGCTTTCTTT
TRBJ2-7	.	TRBV29-1	TRBD1	CSVLGDSSYEQYF	TGCAGCGTACTAGGGGACAGCTCCTACGAGCAGTACTTC
TRBJ2-1	.	TRBV19	TRBD2	CASRTGGGPYNEQFF	TGTGCCAGTAGAACGGGGGGAGGCCCCTACAATGAGCAGTTCTTC
TRBJ2-7	.	TRBV5-6	.	CASSLDSADEQYF	TGTGCCAGCAGCTTGGACTCGGCAGACGAGCAGTACTTC
TRBJ2-7	.	TRBV7-3	TRBD2	CASSLTAGGTEQYF	TGTGCCAGCAGCTTAACAGCGGGAGGTACCGAGCAGTACTTC
TRBJ2-1	once	TRBV4-1	TRBD2	CASSQRKAAGGPNEQFF	TGCGCCAGCAGCCAGAGGAAGGCAGCGGGAGGGCCCAATGAGCAGTTCTTC
TRBJ2-5	.	TRBV7-9	.	CASRGDLRETQYF	TGTGCCAGCCGTGGGGATCTACGAGAGACCCAGTACTTC
TRBJ2-7	.	TRBV9	.	CASSVGGRGGEQYF	TGTGCCAGCAGCGTAGGGGGCAGGGGAGGGGAGCAGTACTTC
TRBJ1-1	few	TRBV18	TRBD1	CASSRQGGNTEAFF	TGTGCCAGCTCACGTCAGGGGGGGAACACTGAAGCTTTCTTT
TRBJ2-2	.	TRBV5-1	.	CASSLTPVPAGELFF	TGCGCCAGCAGCTTGACGCCAGTCCCCGCCGGGGAGCTGTTTTTT
TRBJ2-1	few	TRBV6-5	TRBD2	CASAGGWVGEQFF	TGTGCCAGCGCGGGAGGGTGGGTCGGTGAGCAGTTCTTC
TRBJ2-5	once	TRBV25-1	.	CASSILANGQETQYF	TGTGCCAGCAGCATCTTGGCCAACGGTCAAGAGACCCAGTACTTC
TRBJ2-7	few	TRBV5-6	.	CASSLRVGGDEQYF	TGTGCCAGCAGCTTGAGGGTAGGGGGAGACGAGCAGTACTTC
TRBJ1-5	once	TRBV21-1	.	CASSDYGRARGNQPQHF	TGTGCCAGCAGCGACTACGGACGCGCGCGGGGCAATCAGCCCCAGCATTTT
TRBJ2-1	.	TRBV25-1	.	CASSESPGYNEQFF	TGTGCCAGCAGTGAATCTCCCGGGTACAATGAGCAGTTCTTC
TRBJ2-7	few	TRBV11-2	.	CASSSQWDYEQYF	TGTGCCAGCAGCTCACAGTGGGATTACGAGCAGTACTTC
TRBJ2-7	.	TRBV4-3	TRBD2	CASSQDVGGRPYEQYF	TGCGCCAGCAGCCAAGATGTCGGGGGGAGACCCTACGAGCAGTACTTC
TRBJ2-5	.	TRBV29-1	TRBD1	CSVDGMTGDWETQYF	TGCAGCGTTGACGGTATGACAGGGGACTGGGAGACCCAGTACTTC
TRBJ2-3	.	TRBV30	.	CAWSVLGFTDTQYF	TGTGCCTGGAGTGTTTTGGGATTCACAGATACGCAGTATTTT
TRBJ2-3	.	TRBV28	TRBD2	CASSSLGSGRFRGGDTQYF	TGTGCCAGCAGTTCGCTTGGTAGCGGGAGATTCCGGGGGGGAGATACGCAGTATTTT
TRBJ2-3	.	TRBV28	.	CASSLSIGTQYF	TGTGCCAGCAGTTTATCAATCGGTACGCAGTATTTT
TRBJ1-1	.	TRBV12-5	.	CASGFSGTEAFF	TGTGCTAGTGGTTTTTCCGGGACAGAAGCTTTCTTT
TRBJ2-1	.	TRBV4-3	TRBD2	CASSRGEGDNEQFF	TGCGCCAGCAGCCGGGGGGAGGGAGACAATGAGCAGTTCTTC
TRBJ2-1	.	TRBV28	TRBD2	CASMREGFEQFF	TGTGCCAGCATGCGGGAGGGCTTTGAGCAGTTCTTC
TRBJ1-1	.	TRBV9	.	CASSPGGVMNTEAFF	TGTGCCAGCAGCCCGGGGGGCGTAATGAACACTGAAGCTTTCTTT
TRBJ1-1	few	TRBV29-1	TRBD1	CSVVGSGGITEAFF	TGCAGCGTTGTAGGTTCAGGGGGCATCACTGAAGCTTTCTTT
TRBJ2-2	.	TRBV27	.	CASRYFGELFF	TGTGCCAGCAGGTACTTCGGGGAGCTGTTTTTT
TRBJ2-7	.	TRBV6-5	.	CASSYGIHEQYF	TGTGCCAGCAGTTACGGTATCCACGAGCAGTACTTC
TRBJ1-2	.	TRBV10-3	.	CAISEFTQAPGQRRLANYGYTF	TGTGCCATCAGTGAGTTCACCCAAGCCCCCGGACAGAGACGGTTAGCTAACTATGGCTACACCTTC
TRBJ1-4	.	TRBV6-5	.	CASSYTVAGNEKLFF	TGTGCCAGCAGTTACACGGTGGCAGGAAATGAAAAACTGTTTTTT
TRBJ1-1	few	TRBV6-6	TRBD1	CASRGQGPHVAFF	TGTGCCAGCAGGGGACAGGGGCCACACGTGGCTTTCTTT
TRBJ1-2	.	TRBV7-9	TRBD1	CASSDRDSLFGYTF	TGTGCCAGCAGCGATCGGGACAGCCTGTTTGGCTACACCTTC
TRBJ1-2	.	TRBV7-9	.	CASSLGVPLYGYTF	TGTGCCAGCAGCTTAGGGGTCCCCCTCTATGGCTACACCTTC
TRBJ2-3	.	TRBV5-1	.	CASSYGPGDTQYF	TGCGCCAGCAGCTACGGCCCGGGCGATACGCAGTATTTT
TRBJ1-4	.	TRBV30	.	CAWSTEKLFF	TGTGCCTGGAGTACTGAAAAACTGTTTTTT
TRBJ1-2	medium-sized	TRBV9	TRBD1	CASSVGDSNYGYTF	TGTGCCAGCAGCGTAGGGGACAGTAACTATGGCTACACCTTC
TRBJ2-7	.	TRBV7-9	.	CASSFVGEWSEQYF	TGTGCCAGCAGCTTCGTGGGAGAGTGGTCCGAGCAGTACTTC
TRBJ2-7	.	TRBV6-5	.	CASSYSTWDSYEQYF	TGTGCCAGCAGTTACTCCACCTGGGACTCCTACGAGCAGTACTTC
TRBJ1-2	.	TRBV11-2	.	CATYSELGYTF	TGTGCCACATACTCGGAGTTGGGCTACACCTTC
TRBJ1-5	.	TRBV27	TRBD1	CASSSTGPIQPQHF	TGTGCCAGCAGCTCGACAGGGCCAATTCAGCCCCAGCATTTT
TRBJ2-3	.	TRBV4-2	.	CASSQDPGAGDTQYF	TGTGCCAGCAGCCAAGATCCGGGAGCAGGGGATACGCAGTATTTT
TRBJ2-5	.	TRBV18	.	CASSTQETQYF	TGTGCCAGCTCAACACAAGAGACCCAGTACTTC
TRBJ1-2	.	TRBV30	.	CAWSGYSYTF	TGTGCCTGGTCGGGCTACAGCTACACCTTC
TRBJ2-3	.	TRBV5-6	.	CASSSDGLLGFTDTQYF	TGTGCCAGCAGCTCCGACGGACTACTAGGGTTCACAGATACGCAGTATTTT